Below are 19 T cell receptor beta chains sequenced from a single sample in a study of T cells in Graves' hyperthyroidism and ophthalmopathy. RNA transcripts provided the source from which TCR beta CDR3 regions were amplified. HTBI primers were used for first-round RT-PCR of the TCR CDR3. TCRdb fed the multiplex PCR reads into MiXCR, producing one record per CDR3 protein. The data show 450,000 to 700,000 distinct CDR3 sequences, 46% seen once. Specimen: peripheral blood or thyroid tissue (not recorded which). The receptors were gathered from a woman in her late teens or twenties with Graves' hyperthyroidism.

CDR3 residues: CSARLQGNSGANEQYF. CDR3 nucleotide sequence: TGCAGCGCCCGATTACAGGGAAACTCTGGGGCCAACGAGCAGTACTTC. V is TRBV29-1 and J is TRBJ2-7; weak D call: TRBD1 (6 bases). V was shortened by 7 bases and J by 5 bases, with 27 bases between the two germline ends. CDR1 SQVTM and CDR2 ANQGSEA come from the germline V gene. The CDR3 covers 16 residues.

This clonotype has just one count. The chain combines TRBV29-1 with TRBJ1-1; D unclear. CDR1 SQVTM and CDR2 ANQGSEA come from the germline V gene. V lost 4 bases and J 0 bases, leaving 15 bases between the germline ends. This CDR3 has 15 residues. Here the CDR3 reads CSVAIVTTVNTEAFF. The CDR3 nucleotides read TGCAGCGTTGCCATAGTCACGACCGTGAACACTGAAGCTTTCTTT.

This chain links TRBV19 with TRBJ2-7; D gene uncertain. This CDR3 contains 14 residues. V lost 7 bases to trimming and J lost 3 bases, with 16 bases between them. CDR1 is LNHDA and CDR2 is SQIVND in the germline V gene (reference sequence). CDR3 region: CASNSRVDFYEQYF. DNA for the CDR3: TGTGCCAGTAATTCCCGGGTCGACTTCTACGAGCAGTACTTC. Drawing the rest from reference TRBV19 and TRBJ2-7, the complete variable domain is DGGITQSPKYLFRKEGQNVTLSCEQNLNHDAMYWYRQDPGQGLRLIYYSQIVNDFQKGDIAEGYSVSREKKESFPLTVTSAQKNPTAFYLCASNSRVDFYEQYFGPGTRLTVT.

The J gene is TRBJ2-6, the V gene TRBV20-1; D call uncertain. Germline CDR1 and CDR2: DFQATT and SNEGSKA (reference sequence). The V gene lost 6 bases and the J gene lost 4 bases, with 10 bases spanning the gap. This CDR3 contains 13 residues. CDR3 in DNA: TGCAGTGCCGCGAACCCCGGGGCCAACGTCCTGACTTTC. This sequence encodes CSAANPGANVLTF.

This clonotype occurred many times. V is TRBV12-3 or TRBV12-4 and J is TRBJ2-5; 7 bases align to TRBD2. The CDR3 totals 14 residues. The junction had 7 bases not matched to a gene; V was cut back by 4 bases and J by 5 bases. As DNA, the CDR3 is TGTGCCAGCAGTTCTTTGGGGGGGAGGGAGACCCAGTACTTC. This translates into CASSSLGGRETQYF.

The J gene is TRBJ1-5, the V gene TRBV29-1; TRBD1 is a possible D gene (6 bases). Germline V lookup: CDR1 SQVTM, CDR2 ANQGSEA. The CDR3 loop spans 13 amino acids. Trimming pared 8 bases from V and 3 bases from J, leaving 14 bases between. The CDR3 here is CSLAGAPNQPQHF. The CDR3 region has the DNA TGCAGCTTAGCGGGGGCCCCCAATCAGCCCCAGCATTTT.

This clonotype was recorded many times. This chain links TRBV7-2 with TRBJ1-2; D remains unclear. The germline V gene encodes CDR1 SGHTA and CDR2 FQGNSA. This CDR3 has 13 amino acids. V lost 5 bases, J lost 5 bases, and 12 bases lay in between. CDR3 coding DNA: TGTGCCAGCAGCGCCACCGTATTATATGGCTACACCTTC. Translation gives CASSATVLYGYTF.

This clonotype was observed many times. This rearrangement joins TRBV2 to TRBJ1-6, with D hard to call. Germline V lookup: CDR1 SNHLY, CDR2 FYNNEI. Trimming removed 6 bases from V and 0 bases from J, with 6 bases in between. The CDR3 length is 14 residues. CDR3 in amino acids: CASRWSSYNSPLHF. The DNA of the CDR3 is TGTGCCAGCAGGTGGAGCTCCTATAATTCACCCCTCCACTTT.

There are many counts of this clonotype. The CDR3 region has the DNA TGCGCCAGCAGCGCAGGGGGCATGACGGACACCATATATTTT. Translation gives CASSAGGMTDTIYF. The J gene is TRBJ1-3, the V gene TRBV5-1, with 8 bases matching TRBD1. In germline, CDR1 is SGHRS, CDR2 YFSETQ. There are 14 residues in the CDR3. Trimming cost V 4 bases and J 8 bases; bases outside gene matches: 8.

This clonotype was observed a single time. This sequence joins TRBV7-2 and TRBJ2-7; the D gene is possibly TRBD1 (6 bases). This CDR3 contains 13 residues. V lost 0 bases and J lost 7, with 10 bases in between. From germline, CDR1 is SGHTA and CDR2 FQGNSA. For the CDR3, the DNA is TGTGCCAGCAGCTTAGCCAGGGGCGATGAGCAGTACTTC. This codes for CASSLARGDEQYF.

This clonotype was seen repeatedly, ten times or more. V and J are TRBV20-1 and TRBJ2-2; possible D gene TRBD2, 5 bases. The germline V gene has CDR1 DFQATT and CDR2 SNEGSKA (reference sequence). The V end lost 0 bases, the J end lost 8 bases, and 13 bases lay between the germline ends. The CDR3 extends over 14 amino acids. The CDR3 DNA sequence: TGCAGTGCTAGAGATCGTGGGAGTTCGGGGGAGCTGTTTTTT. It codes for CSARDRGSSGELFF.

In its sample, this clonotype was seen many times. The chain has TRBV19 and TRBJ1-1, with 7 bases that match TRBD1. Trimming at V came to 3 bases and at J to 3 bases, leaving 1 base not matched to a gene. This CDR3 is built from 13 residues. CDR1 and CDR2 from the germline V gene are LNHDA and SQIVND (reference sequence). As DNA, the CDR3 is TGTGCCAGTAGTATCGACAGGGACACTGAAGCTTTCTTT. Its translation is CASSIDRDTEAFF.

The chain combines TRBV10-2 with TRBJ2-7; 7 bases are a match to TRBD2. This CDR3 comprises 16 residues. Unmatched junction bases numbered 8, after V lost 0 bases and J lost 3 bases. Germline V lookup: CDR1 WSHSY, CDR2 SAAADI. The CDR3 DNA is TGCGCCAGCAGTGAGTCTGTACTAGCGTTAATCTACGAGCAGTACTTC. Its protein product is CASSESVLALIYEQYF.

The sample holds many counts of this clonotype. The chain is built from TRBV7-8 and TRBJ2-2, with D unresolved. The CDR3 is made up of 17 amino acids. Germline V gene sequence: CDR1 SGHVS, CDR2 FQNEAQ. V was pared by 1 base and J by 5 bases, with 17 bases between. The CDR3 DNA reads TGTGCCAGCAGCTTAGTCCATCTTAGTCCAAAAACCGGGGAGCTGTTTTTT. Protein product: CASSLVHLSPKTGELFF. The variable domain in full, with the rest retrieved from reference TRBV7-8 and TRBJ2-2, is GAGVSQSPRYKVAKRGQDVALRCDPISGHVSLFWYQQALGQGPEFLTYFQNEAQLDKSGLPSDRFFAERPEGSVSTLKIQRTQQEDSAVYLCASSLVHLSPKTGELFFGEGSRLTVL.

The table lists this clonotype with many counts. The V gene is TRBV24-1, the J gene TRBJ2-2, with unresolved D. The V gene lost 5 bases and the J gene lost 4 bases, with 7 bases spanning the gap. The CDR3 extends over 13 amino acids. Germline lookup yields CDR1 KGHDR and CDR2 SFDVKD. CDR3 nucleotides: TGTGCCACCAGTGTTCCGTCCACCGGGGAGCTGTTTTTT. It yields the protein CATSVPSTGELFF.

The J gene is TRBJ1-1, the V gene TRBV6-6, with TRBD1 identical over 9 bases. This CDR3 is built from 17 residues. The V segment lost 5 bases and the J segment 0 bases; nucleotides outside the gene matches: 10. Germline lookup yields CDR1 MNHNY and CDR2 SVGAGI (reference sequence). CDR3 in amino acids: CASSVTGTGNMNTEAFF. The CDR3, as DNA: TGTGCCAGCAGTGTAACCGGGACAGGGAACATGAACACTGAAGCTTTCTTT.

The chain carries TRBV20-1 and TRBJ2-6; tentatively, D is TRBD1 (6 bases). Deletions cut 5 bases from V and 2 bases from J, with 7 bases between. The CDR3 has 13 residues. Germline loops: CDR1 DFQATT, CDR2 SNEGSKA (reference sequence). The DNA for the CDR3 is TGCAGTGCTTACAGGGCTGGGGCCAACGTCCTGACTTTC. The encoded protein is CSAYRAGANVLTF.

This clonotype was observed a single time. The chain combines TRBV7-3 with TRBJ2-7, with no clear D. The CDR3 loop spans 14 amino acids. Looked up from germline, CDR1 is SGHTA and CDR2 is FQGTGA. Trimming took off 0 bases at V and 0 bases at J, with 6 bases between the two ends. CDR3 bases: TGTGCCAGCAGCTTAACAGGGTACTCCTACGAGCAGTACTTC. Translation: CASSLTGYSYEQYF.

V usage is TRBV30 and J usage is TRBJ2-3; D possibly matches TRBD1 or TRBD2 (5 bases each). The germline V and J ends were trimmed by 3 bases and 4 bases, with 11 bases remaining between them. This CDR3 comprises 13 residues. Per the germline V gene, CDR1 is GTSNPN and CDR2 is SVGIG (reference sequence). CDR3 sequence: CAWRRTGPDTQYF. The CDR3 DNA sequence: TGTGCCTGGAGGCGGACGGGGCCAGATACGCAGTATTTT.